A selection of T cell receptor beta chains follows, all from one sample in a study of CD8+CD57+ T cells in acquired aplastic anemia. TCRdb used MiXCR to reprocess the reads, holding one entry per CDR3 protein. This table holds fewer than 85,000 distinct CDR3 sequences, roughly 72% found once. Input material: sorted CD4+, CD8+, or CD8+CD57+ T cells (not recorded which) from PBMCs. These receptors were taken from a human donor with aplastic anemia. Each CDR3 is given with its conserved first and last residue. D genes are given only for firm matches. The size of a clone is reported for some rows only, either as once, few or many, or as a class for expanded clones.

clone_size cdr3_length d_call j_call v_call cdr3_nt cdr3_aa
. 13 . TRBJ2-7 TRBV20-1 TGCAGTGCTAGAGTTACATCGGGGCACGAGCAGTACTTC CSARVTSGHEQYF
. 13 . TRBJ1-3 TRBV20-1 TGCAGTGCTAGAGTGGGCCTCGGAAACACCATATATTTT CSARVGLGNTIYF
few 14 . TRBJ2-3 TRBV24-1 TGTGCCACCAGTGACCCTGCCCTCACAGATACGCAGTATTTT CATSDPALTDTQYF
. 15 . TRBJ2-5 TRBV24-1 TGTGCCACCAGTGGAACCCGGCAGGGCCAAGAGACCCAGTACTTC CATSGTRQGQETQYF
. 15 . TRBJ2-5 TRBV6-1 TGTGCCAGCACCCGAGGGGCCTATACTCTGGAGACCCAGTACTTC CASTRGAYTLETQYF
. 14 TRBD1 TRBJ1-1 TRBV19 TGTGCCAGTAGTCCAAGACCAGGGGGCACTGAAGCTTTCTTT CASSPRPGGTEAFF
. 16 . TRBJ2-3 TRBV4-2 TGTGCCAGCAGCCCCCTCGGCCAGGTCAGGGGTGCGACGCAGTATTTT CASSPLGQVRGATQYF
. 14 . TRBJ2-1 TRBV5-1 TGCGCCAGCAGCTTGGGGACGGCTAACAATGAGCAGTTCTTC CASSLGTANNEQFF
. 15 . TRBJ1-1 TRBV9 TGTGCCAGCAGCGTAGCTAAGGGGGGGAACACTGAAGCTTTCTTT CASSVAKGGNTEAFF
. 11 . TRBJ1-2 TRBV19 TGTGCCACACGAGCCGGGGAAGGCTACACCTTC CATRAGEGYTF
. 16 TRBD2 TRBJ2-1 TRBV10-3 TGTGCCATCAGTGAGTCGATGGCGGGGGACTACAATGAGCAGTTCTTC CAISESMAGDYNEQFF
. 15 . TRBJ1-3 TRBV10-2 TGCGCCAGCAGTCCCGGGGTAGGAATTGGAAACACCATATATTTT CASSPGVGIGNTIYF
. 12 . TRBJ1-2 TRBV10-3 TGTGCCATCAGTGTTTTAGGATCCGGCTACACCTTC CAISVLGSGYTF
. 12 TRBD1 TRBJ2-7 TRBV2 TGTGCCAGCCGTGGACAGGTCTACGAGCAGTACTTC CASRGQVYEQYF
. 15 . TRBJ1-3 TRBV20-1 TGCAGTGCTAGGACCGGGAGTAGCCCTGGAAACACCATATATTTT CSARTGSSPGNTIYF
. 13 . TRBJ1-6 TRBV20-1 TGCAGTGTCAGGACCTCAAATAATTCACCCCTCCACTTT CSVRTSNNSPLHF
. 15 . TRBJ2-2 TRBV24-1 TGTGCCACCAGTGTGGGTGCAGGGAACACCGGGGAGCTGTTTTTT CATSVGAGNTGELFF
. 14 TRBD1 TRBJ2-1 TRBV6-2/TRBV6-3 TGTGCCAGCAGTTGGGACAGCTCCTACAATGAGCAGTTCTTC CASSWDSSYNEQFF
. 13 . TRBJ2-5 TRBV29-1 TGCAGCGTTGAAGATCAGGGGGGAGAGACCCAGTACTTC CSVEDQGGETQYF
. 14 . TRBJ2-7 TRBV7-9 TGTGCCAGCAGCTTAGAAGCAGGGGCCTACGAGCAGTACTTC CASSLEAGAYEQYF
. 15 TRBD2 TRBJ2-5 TRBV6-5 TGTGCCAGCAGTTTTAAAGCGGGGACTTTTGAGACCCAGTACTTC CASSFKAGTFETQYF
. 12 . TRBJ2-5 TRBV5-1 TGCGCCAGCAGCTTGCCCCCAGAGACCCAGTACTTC CASSLPPETQYF
once 14 TRBD1 TRBJ1-1 TRBV20-1 TGCAGTGCTGGCGGACAGGCAGGGCACACTGAAGCTTTCTTT CSAGGQAGHTEAFF